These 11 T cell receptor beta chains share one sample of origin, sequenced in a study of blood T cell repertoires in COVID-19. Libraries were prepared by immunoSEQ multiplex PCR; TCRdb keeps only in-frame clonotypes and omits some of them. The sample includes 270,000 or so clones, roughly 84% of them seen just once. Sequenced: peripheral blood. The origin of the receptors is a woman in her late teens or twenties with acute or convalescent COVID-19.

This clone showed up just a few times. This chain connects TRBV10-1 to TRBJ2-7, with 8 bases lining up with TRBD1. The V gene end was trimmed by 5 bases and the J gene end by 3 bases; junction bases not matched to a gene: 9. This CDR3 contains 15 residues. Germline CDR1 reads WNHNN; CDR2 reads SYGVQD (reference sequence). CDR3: CASSLSQGAIYEQYF. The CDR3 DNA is TGCGCCAGCAGTTTAAGTCAGGGGGCAATCTACGAGCAGTACTTC.

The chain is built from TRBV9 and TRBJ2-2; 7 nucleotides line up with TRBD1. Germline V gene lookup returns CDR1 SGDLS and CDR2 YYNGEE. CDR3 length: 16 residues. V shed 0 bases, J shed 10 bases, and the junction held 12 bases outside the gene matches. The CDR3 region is CASSVEGLRGTEELFF. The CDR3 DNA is TGTGCCAGCAGCGTAGAGGGCCTCAGGGGGACGGAGGAGCTGTTTTTT.

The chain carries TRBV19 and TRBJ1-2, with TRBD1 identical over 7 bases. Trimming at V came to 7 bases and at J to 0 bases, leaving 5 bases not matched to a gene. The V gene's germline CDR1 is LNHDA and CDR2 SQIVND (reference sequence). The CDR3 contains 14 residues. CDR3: CASKITGANYGYTF. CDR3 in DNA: TGTGCCAGTAAGATTACAGGGGCTAACTATGGCTACACCTTC.

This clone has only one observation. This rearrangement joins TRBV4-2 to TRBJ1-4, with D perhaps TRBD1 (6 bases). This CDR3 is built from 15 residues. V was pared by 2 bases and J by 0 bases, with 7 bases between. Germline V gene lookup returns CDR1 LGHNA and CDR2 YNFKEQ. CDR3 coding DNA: TGTGCCAGCAGCCAAAGGGGGTCAACTAATGAAAAACTGTTTTTT. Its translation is CASSQRGSTNEKLFF.

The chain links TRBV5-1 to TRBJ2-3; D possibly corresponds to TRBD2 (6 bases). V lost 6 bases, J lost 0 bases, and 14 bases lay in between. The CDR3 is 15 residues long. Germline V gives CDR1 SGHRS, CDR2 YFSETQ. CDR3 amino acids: CASTWEAFSTDTQYF. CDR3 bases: TGCGCCAGCACCTGGGAGGCATTTAGCACAGATACGCAGTATTTT.

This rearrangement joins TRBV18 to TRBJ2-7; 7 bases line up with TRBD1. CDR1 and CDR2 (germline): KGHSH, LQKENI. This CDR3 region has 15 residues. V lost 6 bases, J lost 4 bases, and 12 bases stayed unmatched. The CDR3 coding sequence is TGTGCCAGCTCTCTTGTTTCGGGACAGCGGTACGAGCAGTACTTC. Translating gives CASSLVSGQRYEQYF.

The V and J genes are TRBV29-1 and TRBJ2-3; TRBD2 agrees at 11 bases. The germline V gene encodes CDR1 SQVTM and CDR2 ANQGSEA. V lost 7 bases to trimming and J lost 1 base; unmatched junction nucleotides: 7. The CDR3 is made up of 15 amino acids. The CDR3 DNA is TGCAGCGAGTCCCCGGGACTAGCGGGCACAGATACGCAGTATTTT. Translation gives CSESPGLAGTDTQYF.

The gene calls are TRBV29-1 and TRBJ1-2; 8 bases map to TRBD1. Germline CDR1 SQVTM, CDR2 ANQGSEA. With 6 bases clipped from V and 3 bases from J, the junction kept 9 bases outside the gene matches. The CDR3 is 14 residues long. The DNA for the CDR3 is TGCAGCGTCCCCGGCAGGGGGCCATACTATGGCTACACCTTC. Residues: CSVPGRGPYYGYTF.

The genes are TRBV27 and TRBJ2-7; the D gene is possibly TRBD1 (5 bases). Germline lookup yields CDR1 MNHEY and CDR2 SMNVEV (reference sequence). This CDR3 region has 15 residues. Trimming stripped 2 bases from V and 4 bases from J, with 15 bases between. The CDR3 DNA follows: TGTGCCAGCAGTTTAAACGGAGTTAAGGGGTACGAGCAGTACTTC. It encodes CASSLNGVKGYEQYF.

CDR3 residues: CASRRTSGATDTQYF. CDR3 sequence (DNA): TGTGCCAGCAGGAGGACTAGCGGAGCCACAGATACGCAGTATTTT. The chain uses TRBV9 and TRBJ2-3; TRBD2 matches 10 bases. The V and J ends lost 5 bases and 2 bases, in that order; junction bases with no gene match: 5. Germline CDR1 reads SGDLS; CDR2 reads YYNGEE. The CDR3 sequence is 15 residues long.

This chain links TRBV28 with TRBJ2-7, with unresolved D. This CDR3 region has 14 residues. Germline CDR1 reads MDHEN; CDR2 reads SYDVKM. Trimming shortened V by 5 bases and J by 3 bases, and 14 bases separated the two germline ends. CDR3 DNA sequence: TGTGCCAGCAGTCGAGGAGACGCCGGCTACGAGCAGTACTTC. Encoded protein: CASSRGDAGYEQYF.